This record covers a single T cell receptor (beta chain). V lost 4 bases to trimming and J lost 7 bases; unmatched junction nucleotides: 4. Looked up from germline, CDR1 is LNHDA and CDR2 is SQIVND (reference sequence). This CDR3 is built from 14 residues. The sample originates from a study of cytomegalovirus exposure and HLA in healthy donors. The repertoire was sequenced with immunoSEQ multiplex PCR; TCRdb's copy has only in-frame clones and lacks some. The sample shows 120,000 or so clones, around nine tenths of them seen only once. The source of this sequence is a woman aged 18-29 years in good health and CMV-seronegative. The V call is TRBV19, the J call TRBJ2-2; TRBD1 agrees at 9 bases. Sequenced: PBMCs. In nucleotides, the CDR3 is TGTGCCAGTAGTAAAGGACAGGGGCTCGGGGAGCTGTTTTTT. Protein sequence: CASSKGQGLGELFF.